This T cell receptor beta chain was found in a study of blood T cell repertoires in COVID-19. The germline CDR1 and CDR2 sequences are LNHDA and SQIVND (reference sequence). Trimming cost V 6 bases and J 4 bases, with 15 bases left between them. The CDR3 contains 14 residues. The method was immunoSEQ multiplex PCR; TCRdb's version includes in-frame clones alone and lacks a portion of them. Altogether some 80,000 clones are present, over 75% being singletons, with the ten largest covering roughly 9%. The material sequenced was peripheral blood. This TCR came from a human donor in a cohort sampled during active COVID-19. The chain couples TRBV19 to TRBJ1-2; no firm D call. Here the CDR3 DNA reads TGTGCCAGTAGGCCGCAGTCGTCCTCCTATGGCTACACCTTC. It translates to CASRPQSSSYGYTF.